These 32 T cell receptor beta chains came from one sample sequenced in a study of blood T cell repertoires in COVID-19. The table came from immunoSEQ multiplex PCR; TCRdb's copy has only in-frame clones and leaves some out. The data show roughly 500,000 clones, with approximately 87% seen just once and 1.5% to 2% held by the top ten. The specimen was PBMCs or T cells enriched from blood (not recorded which). The receptor source for this set is a woman between 40 and 50 years old who had recovered from COVID-19.

V is TRBV6-2 or TRBV6-3 and J is TRBJ2-4; 9 bases map to TRBD1. Germline loops: CDR1 MNHEY, CDR2 SVGEGT. V lost 5 bases, J lost 8 bases, and 10 bases stayed unmatched. The CDR3 extends over 15 amino acids. The CDR3: CASSKRGTGLDIQYF. The CDR3 nucleotides are TGTGCCAGCAGTAAAAGAGGGACAGGGTTGGACATTCAGTACTTC.

The chain has TRBV3-1 (or the pseudogene TRBV3-2) and TRBJ2-7, with D perhaps matching TRBD2 (6 bases). The CDR3 consists of 13 residues. Trimming removed 4 bases at V and 5 bases at J, with 12 bases between. The germline V gene encodes CDR1 LGHDT and CDR2 YNNKEL (reference sequence). The CDR3: CASSPSETNEQYF. The CDR3 DNA sequence: TGTGCCAGCAGCCCTAGCGAGACGAACGAGCAGTACTTC.

The chain carries TRBV6-2 or TRBV6-3 and TRBJ2-7, with a possible D match to TRBD1 (6 bases). The V and J ends lost 4 bases and 5 bases respectively, with 12 bases between them. CDR3 size: 13 residues. CDR1 is MNHEY, CDR2 SVGEGT, per germline. The CDR3 nucleotides read TGTGCCAGCAGTTTAGGGGGATTCAACGAGCAGTACTTC. Translating gives CASSLGGFNEQYF.

This clone showed up just once. J is TRBJ1-4 and V is TRBV21-1. TRBV21-1 is reported as a pseudogene. CDR3 length: 10 amino acids. In DNA, the CDR3 is TGTGCTCCCCGGCGGGAAAAACTGTTTTTT. Protein sequence: CAPRREKLFF.

V and J are TRBV4-2 and TRBJ1-2; D not resolved. Germline CDR1 and CDR2: LGHNA and YNFKEQ. V lost 0 bases to trimming and J lost 2 bases, with 13 bases between them. The CDR3 is 16 amino acids. The CDR3 loop reads CASSQEVWTENYGYTF. CDR3 nucleotide sequence: TGTGCCAGCAGCCAAGAAGTTTGGACTGAAAACTATGGCTACACCTTC.

This clone was observed a handful of times. The chain has TRBV9 and TRBJ2-5, with no clear D. The germline V gene encodes CDR1 SGDLS and CDR2 YYNGEE. CDR3 length equals 14 residues. V dropped 0 bases and J dropped 0 bases, with 6 bases sitting between them. The CDR3 reads CASSVAPHQETQYF. The CDR3 nucleotides are TGTGCCAGCAGCGTAGCTCCCCACCAAGAGACCCAGTACTTC.

J is TRBJ2-3 and V is TRBV4-1; 8 positions match TRBD2. V shed 2 bases and J 4 bases; nucleotides not matched to a gene: 5. CDR1 is MGHRA and CDR2 is YSYEKL in the germline V gene. The length of the CDR3 is 15 residues. CDR3 loop: CASSQPGTRADTQYF. In DNA form, the CDR3 reads TGCGCCAGCAGCCAACCCGGGACTAGGGCAGATACGCAGTATTTT.

The chain couples TRBV7-2 to TRBJ1-2, with 7 bases lining up with TRBD1. The V and J ends lost 5 bases and 2 bases, in that order; junction bases with no gene match: 2. Germline assignment: CDR1 SGHTA and CDR2 FQGNSA. The CDR3 contains 13 residues. CDR3 coding DNA: TGTGCCAGCAGCGGGGGACAGAACTATGGCTACACCTTC. Protein sequence: CASSGGQNYGYTF.

V usage is TRBV3-1 (or the pseudogene TRBV3-2) and J usage is TRBJ2-2; 10 positions match TRBD2. With V trimmed by 2 bases and J by 4 bases, 4 bases remained unmatched. This CDR3 region has 16 residues. Germline assignment: CDR1 LGHDT and CDR2 YNNKEL (reference sequence). CDR3 sequence reads: CASSQWIAGGTGELFF. The CDR3 DNA sequence: TGTGCCAGCAGCCAATGGATAGCGGGAGGCACCGGGGAGCTGTTTTTT.

The chain combines TRBV7-8 with TRBJ2-2; tentative D call: TRBD1 (6 bases). CDR1 is SGHVS and CDR2 is FQNEAQ in the germline V gene. The CDR3 runs to 16 residues. V was clipped by 5 bases and J by 2 bases, with 15 bases between them. The CDR3 reads CASSPAPGQNTGELFF. The CDR3 DNA sequence: TGTGCCAGCAGCCCCGCTCCGGGACAAAACACCGGGGAGCTGTTTTTT.

The chain couples TRBV21-1 to TRBJ2-6; the table's D call, TRBD2, was not checked against the DNA. TRBV21-1 is a known pseudogene. This CDR3 contains 22 residues. CDR3 amino acids: CASSKGRKRRRSWSSGANVLTF. CDR3 nucleotide sequence: TGTGCCAGCAGCAAAGGAAGGAAGAGACGCCGGAGTTGGTCGTCTGGGGCCAACGTCCTGACTTTC.

The chain joins TRBV4-3 to TRBJ2-5; D unclear. CDR1 and CDR2 from the germline V gene are LGHNA and YSLEER. The CDR3 consists of 14 residues. The V end was cut by 0 bases, the J end by 7 bases, with 12 bases between. CDR3 amino acids: CASSQDFSRGTQYF. The DNA for the CDR3 is TGCGCCAGCAGCCAAGATTTTTCGCGTGGGACCCAGTACTTC.

CDR3 in DNA: TGCGCCAGCAGCCCGGGACAGTTGCAGACGACCATATATTTT. Translation: CASSPGQLQTTIYF. The chain recombines TRBV5-1 with TRBJ1-3; TRBD1 agrees at 7 bases. CDR1 SGHRS and CDR2 YFSETQ come from the germline V gene. The CDR3 has 14 residues. With V trimmed by 4 bases and J by 10 bases, 11 bases remained unmatched.

CDR3: CASSRWGEDTQYF. The CDR3 DNA reads as TGTGCCAGCAGCCGCTGGGGCGAGGATACGCAGTATTTT. The V call is TRBV7-2, the J call TRBJ2-3; perhaps TRBD1 as D (5 bases). The V gene's germline CDR1 is SGHTA and CDR2 FQGNSA. The CDR3 extends over 13 amino acids. Trimming removed 5 bases from V and 6 bases from J, with 12 bases in between.

This chain's CDR3 is CASGFFGTGKGGEQYF. CDR3 DNA: TGTGCTAGTGGTTTCTTTGGGACAGGGAAAGGAGGGGAGCAGTACTTC. The chain is built from TRBV12-5 and TRBJ2-7; 9 bases agree with TRBD1. Germline V gene lookup returns CDR1 LGHNT and CDR2 FRNRAP. CDR3 length equals 16 residues. V dropped 3 bases and J dropped 7; count of bases not matched to a gene: 13. Full variable domain (outside the CDR3, taken from reference TRBV12-5 and TRBJ2-7): DARVTQTPRHKVTEMGQEVTMRCQPILGHNTVFWYRQTMMQGLELLAYFRNRAPLDDSGMPKDRFSAEMPDATLATLKIQPSEPRDSAVYFCASGFFGTGKGGEQYFGPGTRLTVT.

V usage is TRBV14 and J usage is TRBJ2-7, with 9 bases that match TRBD1. J gave up 0 bases and V 1 base, and 7 bases lay outside the gene matches. Germline V gene lookup returns CDR1 SGHDN and CDR2 FVKESK. The CDR3 sequence is 17 residues long. DNA of the CDR3: TGTGCCAGCAGCCAAGTGGCGGGGACAGGGAGCTCCTACGAGCAGTACTTC. Its protein is CASSQVAGTGSSYEQYF. Complete variable domain (other parts from reference TRBV14 and TRBJ2-7): EAGVTQFPSHSVIEKGQTVTLRCDPISGHDNLYWYRRVMGKEIKFLLHFVKESKQDESGMPNNRFLAERTGGTYSTLKVQPAELEDSGVYFCASSQVAGTGSSYEQYFGPGTRLTVT.

V and J are TRBV7-2 and TRBJ2-7, with TRBD1 matching over 9 bases. J lost 2 bases, V lost 0 bases, and 5 bases had no gene match. This CDR3 has 16 amino acids. Germline V gene data show CDR1 as SGHTA and CDR2 as FQGNSA. CDR3 in DNA: TGTGCCAGCAGCTTAGCGGAAACAGGGGGCACCTACGAGCAGTACTTC. As protein: CASSLAETGGTYEQYF.

The rearrangement joins TRBV27 to TRBJ2-1, with TRBD1 as a possible D gene (5 bases). Deletions cut 3 bases from V and 4 bases from J, with 10 bases between. The CDR3 has 14 residues. From germline, CDR1 is MNHEY and CDR2 SMNVEV (reference sequence). The CDR3 coding sequence is TGTGCCAGCAGTTTGGAGACAGCTTACAATGAGCAGTTCTTC. This codes for CASSLETAYNEQFF.

The gene calls are TRBV5-6 and TRBJ2-7; the D gene is possibly TRBD2 (6 bases). The CDR3 sequence is 17 residues long. Trimming removed 0 bases at V and 2 bases at J, with 18 bases between. Germline CDR1 and CDR2: SGHDT and YYEEEE. CDR3: CASSLAPGTLKTYEQYF. CDR3 in DNA: TGTGCCAGCAGCTTGGCTCCAGGGACTCTCAAAACCTACGAGCAGTACTTC. The entire variable domain, with the rest obtained from reference TRBV5-6 and TRBJ2-7, is as follows: DAGVTQSPTHLIKTRGQQVTLRCSPKSGHDTVSWYQQALGQGPQFIFQYYEEEERQRGNFPDRFSGHQFPNYSSELNVNALLLGDSALYLCASSLAPGTLKTYEQYFGPGTRLTVT.

Note on this clone: Distinct nucleotide sequences in the sample also encode this CDR3. This rearrangement joins TRBV7-9 to TRBJ2-5, with TRBD2 identical over 12 bases. The CDR3 is 14 residues long. V lost 5 bases, J lost 5 bases, and 3 bases stayed unmatched. Germline V CDR1 and CDR2: SEHNR, FQNEAQ (reference sequence). The CDR3 nucleotides read TGTGCCAGCAGCCCGGGGACTAGCGGGGAGACCCAGTACTTC. Protein: CASSPGTSGETQYF.

The chain joins TRBV24-1 to TRBJ2-1; no reliable D call. The V and J ends lost 1 base and 0 bases respectively, with 9 bases between them. The germline CDR1 and CDR2 sequences are KGHDR and SFDVKD. This CDR3 contains 16 residues. The CDR3 region has the DNA TGTGCCACCAGTGATTTCGCTACCCACTCCTACAATGAGCAGTTCTTC. This gives the protein CATSDFATHSYNEQFF.

The chain employs TRBV6-4 and TRBJ1-1; D is unclear. Trimming removed 2 bases at V and 0 bases at J, with 4 bases between. The CDR3 contains 13 residues. CDR1 and CDR2 from the germline V gene are MRHNA and SNTAGT. CDR3 loop: CASSDQLNTEAFF. The CDR3 region has the DNA TGTGCCAGCAGTGACCAGTTGAACACTGAAGCTTTCTTT.

V is TRBV5-8 and J is TRBJ1-6; 8 bases line up with TRBD1. CDR1 and CDR2 from the germline V gene are SGHTS and YDEGEE. This CDR3 has 17 amino acids. The V and J ends lost 4 bases and 4 bases, in that order; junction bases with no gene match: 10. The CDR3 protein is CASSTPDRVSYNSPLHF. The DNA for the CDR3 is TGTGCCAGCAGCACGCCGGACAGGGTGTCATATAATTCACCCCTCCACTTT.

The J gene is TRBJ2-5, the V gene TRBV6-5; 9 bases agree with TRBD2. This CDR3 region has 14 residues. Germline trimming cut 10 bases from V and 5 bases from J; bases unmatched to any gene: 11. Germline V CDR1 and CDR2: MNHEY, SVGAGI. Here the CDR3 reads CATTGGLAGETQYF. CDR3 nucleotide sequence: TGTGCCACCACCGGGGGGCTAGCGGGGGAGACCCAGTACTTC.

This chain connects TRBV9 to TRBJ2-5; D possibly corresponds to TRBD2 (5 bases). Trimming took 1 base from V and 2 from J, leaving 9 bases between them. The CDR3 runs to 14 residues. Germline loops: CDR1 SGDLS, CDR2 YYNGEE. In DNA form, the CDR3 reads TGTGCCAGCAGCGTAACCGGGGATCAAGAGACCCAGTACTTC. Protein sequence: CASSVTGDQETQYF.

The chain carries TRBV3-1 (or the pseudogene TRBV3-2) and TRBJ2-7, with TRBD2 matching 7 bases. With V trimmed by 1 base and J by 3 bases, 6 bases remained unmatched. The CDR3 totals 15 residues. CDR1 is LGHDT and CDR2 is YNNKEL in the germline V gene (reference sequence). The CDR3 region is CASSQAPGLYYEQYF. DNA of the CDR3: TGTGCCAGCAGCCAAGCTCCGGGACTATACTACGAGCAGTACTTC.

This rearrangement joins TRBV4-3 to TRBJ2-1, with D perhaps matching TRBD2 (5 bases). The V end was cut by 1 base, the J end by 0 bases, with 13 bases between. The CDR3 loop spans 17 amino acids. CDR1 is LGHNA, CDR2 YSLEER, per germline. CDR3 sequence (DNA): TGCGCCAGCAGCCAAGGGCAAACTAGGAGCTCCTACAATGAGCAGTTCTTC. It is translated as CASSQGQTRSSYNEQFF.

To note about this clone: The junction and the germline gene differ at one end; a read error may be behind it. The chain uses TRBV15 and TRBJ1-1; tentative D call: TRBD1 (6 bases). CDR3 length equals 17 residues. In germline, CDR1 is LNHNV, CDR2 YYDKDF (reference sequence). The CDR3 DNA reads as TGTGCCACCAGCAAAGGGGGTTTGACGGGGCCGAACAATGAAGCTTTCTTT. This codes for CATSKGGLTGPNNEAFF.

This chain connects TRBV5-4 to TRBJ2-7; maybe TRBD1 (6 bases). Germline CDR1 SGHNT, CDR2 YYREEE (reference sequence). The ends were cut back, 4 bases at V and 7 bases at J, with 15 bases in the middle. The CDR3 length is 13 residues. The DNA of the CDR3 is TGTGCCAGCAGCAGCACACAGGGCAGAGAGCAGTACTTC. Amino acids: CASSSTQGREQYF. The variable domain in full, with the rest retrieved from reference TRBV5-4 and TRBJ2-7, is ETGVTQSPTHLIKTRGQQVTLRCSSQSGHNTVSWYQQALGQGPQFIFQYYREEENGRGNFPPRFSGLQFPNYSSELNVNALELDDSALYLCASSSTQGREQYFGPGTRLTVT.

This chain joins TRBV30 and TRBJ2-1; unclear D gene. CDR1 GTSNPN and CDR2 SVGIG come from the germline V gene (reference sequence). Deletions cut 2 bases from V and 2 bases from J, with 10 bases between. The CDR3 extends over 14 amino acids. This CDR3 reads CAWSSAGAYNEQFF. In DNA form, the CDR3 reads TGTGCCTGGAGTAGTGCCGGTGCCTACAATGAGCAGTTCTTC.

This rearrangement joins TRBV5-4 to TRBJ2-1; 7 bases align to TRBD1. The CDR3 has 16 amino acids. Germline V CDR1 and CDR2: SGHNT, YYREEE (reference sequence). Trimming took 6 bases from V and 2 from J; bases not matched to a gene: 11. The CDR3 nucleotides are TGTGCCAGCACCCCCCGGGACAGTCCCACCTACAATGAGCAGTTCTTC. Translated: CASTPRDSPTYNEQFF.

The rearrangement uses TRBV30 and TRBJ2-2, with 8 bases lining up with TRBD1. From germline, CDR1 is GTSNPN and CDR2 SVGIG (reference sequence). J was trimmed by 4 bases and V by 0 bases; bases with no gene match: 7. This CDR3 contains 16 residues. The CDR3 is CAWSVRDRGFTGELFF. In DNA, the CDR3 is TGTGCCTGGAGTGTACGAGACAGGGGCTTCACCGGGGAGCTGTTTTTT.